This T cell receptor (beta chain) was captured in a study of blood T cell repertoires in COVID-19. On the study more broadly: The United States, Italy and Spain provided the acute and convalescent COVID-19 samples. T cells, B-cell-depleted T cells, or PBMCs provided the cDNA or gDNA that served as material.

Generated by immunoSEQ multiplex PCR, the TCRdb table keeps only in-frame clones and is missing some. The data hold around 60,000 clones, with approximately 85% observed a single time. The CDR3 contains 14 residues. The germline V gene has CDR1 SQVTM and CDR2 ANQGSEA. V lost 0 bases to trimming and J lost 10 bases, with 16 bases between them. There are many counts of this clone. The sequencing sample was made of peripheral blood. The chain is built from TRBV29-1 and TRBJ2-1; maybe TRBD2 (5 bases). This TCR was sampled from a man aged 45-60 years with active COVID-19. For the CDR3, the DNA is TGCAGCGTTGAAGAGTGGGTCCGATCGGGGGAGCAGTTCTTC. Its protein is CSVEEWVRSGEQFF.